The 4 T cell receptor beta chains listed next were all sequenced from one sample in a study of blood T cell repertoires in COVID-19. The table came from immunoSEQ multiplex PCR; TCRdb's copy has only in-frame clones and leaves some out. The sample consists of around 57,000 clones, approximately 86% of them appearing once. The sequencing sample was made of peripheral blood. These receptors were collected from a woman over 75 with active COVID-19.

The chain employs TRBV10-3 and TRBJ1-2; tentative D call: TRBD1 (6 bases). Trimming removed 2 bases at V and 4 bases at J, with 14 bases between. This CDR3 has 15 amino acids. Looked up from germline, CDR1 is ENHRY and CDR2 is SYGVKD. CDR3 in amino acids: CAISENGPQGYGYTF. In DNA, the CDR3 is TGTGCCATCAGTGAGAATGGGCCACAGGGCTATGGCTACACCTTC.

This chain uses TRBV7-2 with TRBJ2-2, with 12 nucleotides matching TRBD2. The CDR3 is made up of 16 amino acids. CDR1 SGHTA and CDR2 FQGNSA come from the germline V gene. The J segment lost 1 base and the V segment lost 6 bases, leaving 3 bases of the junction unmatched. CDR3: CASRRTSGVNTGELFF. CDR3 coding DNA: TGTGCCAGCAGGCGGACTAGCGGGGTGAACACCGGGGAGCTGTTTTTT.

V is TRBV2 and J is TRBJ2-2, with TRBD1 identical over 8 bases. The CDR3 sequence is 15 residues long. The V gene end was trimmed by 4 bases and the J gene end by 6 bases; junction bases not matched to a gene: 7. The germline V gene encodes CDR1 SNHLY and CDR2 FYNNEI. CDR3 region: CASSGRGRGAGELFF. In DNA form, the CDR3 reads TGTGCCAGCAGTGGCAGGGGGCGCGGAGCCGGGGAGCTGTTTTTT.

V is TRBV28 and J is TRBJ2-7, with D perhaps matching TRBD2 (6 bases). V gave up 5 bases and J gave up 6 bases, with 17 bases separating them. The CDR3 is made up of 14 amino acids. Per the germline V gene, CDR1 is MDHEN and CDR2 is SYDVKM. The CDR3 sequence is CASSPYSGGAEQYF. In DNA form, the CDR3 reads TGTGCCAGCAGTCCTTACAGCGGAGGGGCCGAGCAGTACTTC.